The clone carrying this T cell receptor beta chain was detected only a few times. What it binds is not known. One entry per CDR3 protein results from TCRdb running MiXCR on the reads. Here the sample spans hundreds of thousands of distinct CDR3 sequences, approximately 24% being singletons. These data belong to a study of T cell repertoires in cytomegalovirus infection. Study-wide background: Indications came from public TCR beta signatures; they pointed to CMV infection and to a matching HLA type. Study-wide results and caveats: The ex vivo response was dominated by HLA-C-restricted CMV-specific TCR beta clonotypes. The cumulative frequency of public TCR beta families distinguished individuals who carried CMV together with the relevant HLA.

With 4 bases removed from V and 5 bases from J, the gap between germline ends came to 14 bases. The CDR3 runs to 14 residues. This TCR came from a human donor in good health (CMV status not recorded). Some clones in this sample may be carry-over from other donors' samples. The sample was CD8+ T cells from PBMCs. The chain combines TRBV12-3 or TRBV12-4 with TRBJ1-1; possible D gene TRBD1, 6 bases. CDR3 coding DNA: TGTGCCAGCAGTTCTGGAAGGGGGGGGACTGAAGCTTTCTTT. This gives the protein CASSSGRGGTEAFF.